Below, one T cell receptor beta chain is given with its context. Many counts were recorded for this clonotype. This receptor's antigen is unknown. Per-base qualities were not stored, and no clone one base away is much larger. This record comes from a study of T cells in Graves' hyperthyroidism and ophthalmopathy (dated by TCRdb to about 2019). Study-level background: Peripheral blood was collected at initial diagnosis, before any treatment. In addition, the study compared T-cell repertoires in thyroid tissue and in blood from about 6 Graves' hyperthyroidism patients. Once sampling was done, hyperthyroidism patients were given methimazole at a starting dose of 30 mg daily, whereas ophthalmopathy patients were given high-dose intravenous methylprednisolone. According to the paper, TCR Vbeta CDR3 sequencing was carried out on over 130 peripheral blood samples, which came from fewer than 50 ophthalmopathy, 75 or so hyperthyroidism and approximately 17 progressor patients. Prospective prediction of ophthalmopathy was tested in an independent validation cohort of approximately 18 hyperthyroidism patients and around 16 patients who later progressed to ophthalmopathy. The roughly 100 discovery patients were randomly divided into training and test sets at a 7:3 ratio. To identify distinguishing TCR V-J signatures, a discovery cohort of about 100 patients was used, comprising 43 with Graves' ophthalmopathy and under 60 with stable Graves' hyperthyroidism. General conclusions and limits of the study: No statistical method was used to fix the sample size in advance, and group allocation was not hidden from the investigators. In validation, the model predicted progression to ophthalmopathy with about 71% sensitivity and around 72% specificity, a median of 6.5 months before onset. Most expanded thyroid clonotypes (frequency above 0.001) were also found in blood, which suggests that blood repertoires may mirror thyroid immune responses. In cross-validation, a model built on a 13 V-J signature told ophthalmopathy apart from stable hyperthyroidism with under 90% sensitivity and about 81% specificity, and in testing the same model reached 80%/75%.

The CDR3 measures 15 amino acids from cysteine to phenylalanine. The DNA shown is the 45-base CDR3, in frame from base 1. Trimming removed 6 bases from V and 8 bases from J, leaving 20 bases between the germline ends. Based on the germline V gene, the CDR1 and CDR2 sequences are MNHEY and SVGEGT. TCR beta CDR3 regions were amplified from RNA transcripts. The TCR CDR3 was subjected to a first round of RT-PCR using the HTBI primer set and the Qiagen OneStep RT-PCR kit. Libraries were constructed in a second round of multiplex PCR, after which size selection and purification were performed. Libraries were sequenced paired-end with 100 bp reads on an Illumina HiSeq2000. As for how the authors treated the data: SOAPnuke was used to process the raw data, throwing out any read that contained adapters or uncalled bases, had a mean Phred below 15, or lacked an exact constant-primer or identifier match. COPE v1.2.5 was used to merge high-quality paired reads, and clonotypes were defined as unique nucleotide sequences. MiTCR v1.1 was used to align clonotypes to the IMGT TRBV, TRBD and TRBJ reference segments. The analysis was restricted to V-J combinations with a frequency above 0.0001, which together covered 98% to 99.2% of the repertoires. The TCS score was defined as F50 (clonal expansion) divided by E x V (chaos), with BLOSUM62-based TCRdist calculated between CDR3 peptides within each V-J. Welch's t-statistics and random forest reduced roughly 530 V-J features to 10 to 15, which were used in a naive Bayes classifier (R e1071). TCRdb reanalyzed the raw reads on its own, using fastp at Q25 for trimming and MiXCR for clone calling, and kept in-frame beta chains. One record per CDR3 amino acid sequence lists the most common genes and DNA. The V and J calls shown here were made by TCRdb, not taken from the authors' results. The sample has a few hundred thousand distinct CDR3 sequences on record, 15% to 18% of them singletons. Around 7.7% of the sample is held by the ten biggest clonotypes.

Stable Graves' hyperthyroidism was defined as the absence of progression to ophthalmopathy over 18 months of follow-up. Hyperthyroidism patients were newly diagnosed, had a disease duration of under 2 months, and were aged 18 to 65 years. Any patient with an uncontrolled infection, another autoimmune disease, pregnancy or lactation was excluded. Diagnoses were based on clinical symptoms, serum thyroxine and TRAb, thyroid ultrasound and orbital computed tomography. PBMCs were isolated from about 10 ml of fresh peripheral blood by Ficoll-Paque density gradient centrifugation. Trizol reagent was used to extract total RNA, and RNA quality was then checked on an Agilent 2100 Bioanalyzer.

Specimen: blood. This chain joins TRBV6-2 or TRBV6-3 to TRBJ2-1, and TRBD2 may be the D gene, going by 7 matching bases. The TCR was taken from a woman aged 18 to 35 with Graves' hyperthyroidism. CDR3 sequence: CASRAGHLGPHEQFF. The nucleotide sequence is TGTGCCAGCAGAGCGGGACACCTAGGTCCCCATGAGCAGTTCTTC.